These 15 T cell receptor beta chains originate from one sample sequenced in a study of blood T cell repertoires in COVID-19. Assay used: immunoSEQ multiplex PCR; TCRdb lists only in-frame clones, some missing. Of fewer than 300,000 clones listed, roughly 90% are singletons. The sequenced sample was PBMCs or T cells enriched from blood (not recorded which). The source is a middle-aged man who had recovered from COVID-19.

The chain has TRBV19 and TRBJ1-2; a weak D match, TRBD1 (6 bases). The V end was cut by 1 base, the J end by 8 bases, with 17 bases between. Germline V gives CDR1 LNHDA, CDR2 SQIVND (reference sequence). This CDR3 is built from 15 residues. Here the CDR3 reads CASSIGAGVLTGYTF. For the CDR3, the DNA is TGTGCCAGTAGTATAGGGGCAGGGGTGCTTACAGGCTACACCTTC.

The V and J genes are TRBV6-5 and TRBJ2-7; possibly TRBD1 for D (7 bases). Between the trimmed V and J ends, which lost 0 bases and 6 bases, there was a span of 12 bases. The CDR3 extends over 14 amino acids. Germline lookup yields CDR1 MNHEY and CDR2 SVGAGI. The CDR3 protein is CASSYSRQGGEQYF. The CDR3 region has the DNA TGTGCCAGCAGTTACTCGAGGCAGGGGGGCGAGCAGTACTTC.

This clone has only one observation. CDR3 protein: CASSDPAGRGFSYEQYF. In nucleotides, the CDR3 is TGTGCCAGCAGTGACCCGGCCGGGAGAGGTTTCTCCTACGAGCAGTACTTC. The chain recombines TRBV6-4 with TRBJ2-7, with D possibly TRBD2 on 6 matching bases. From germline, CDR1 is MRHNA and CDR2 SNTAGT. Trimming shortened V by 2 bases and J by 0 bases, and 17 bases separated the two germline ends. The CDR3 has 17 residues.

V gene TRBV2 combines with J gene TRBJ1-3, with 10 bases aligning to TRBD1. CDR3 length: 15 residues. The V gene end was trimmed by 8 bases and the J gene end by 1 base; junction bases not matched to a gene: 5. The germline V gene has CDR1 SNHLY and CDR2 FYNNEI. In DNA, the CDR3 is TGTGCCAGCCGGAGACAGGGGGCATCTGGAAACACCATATATTTT. Its translation is CASRRQGASGNTIYF.

V usage is TRBV6-5 and J usage is TRBJ1-4, with 9 bases matching TRBD1. This CDR3 contains 16 residues. Germline V lookup: CDR1 MNHEY, CDR2 SVGAGI. With 1 base clipped from V and 2 bases from J, the junction kept 2 bases outside the gene matches. The CDR3 sequence: CASSYYRGQTNEKLFF. The CDR3 nucleotides are TGTGCCAGCAGTTACTACAGGGGGCAGACTAATGAAAAACTGTTTTTT.

V and J are TRBV9 and TRBJ2-1; TRBD1 matches at 10 bases. After removal of 0 bases from V and 10 bases from J, the junction contained 7 bases not matched to a gene. The CDR3 runs to 15 residues. Germline V CDR1 and CDR2: SGDLS, YYNGEE. CDR3 in amino acids: CASSVEGQGWLEQFF. CDR3 DNA sequence: TGTGCCAGCAGCGTAGAGGGACAGGGGTGGTTAGAGCAGTTCTTC.

The chain employs TRBV28 and TRBJ2-1; D gene unclear. Germline lookup yields CDR1 MDHEN and CDR2 SYDVKM. The CDR3 has 16 amino acids. V was pared by 5 bases and J by 0 bases, with 14 bases between. CDR3 sequence: CASSPPGSNSYNEQFF. DNA of the CDR3: TGTGCCAGCAGTCCGCCAGGCAGCAACTCCTACAATGAGCAGTTCTTC.

This sequence joins TRBV5-4 and TRBJ1-3, with 11 bases matching TRBD1. CDR1 and CDR2 (germline): SGHNT, YYREEE (reference sequence). This CDR3 is built from 16 residues. Unmatched junction bases numbered 5, after V lost 4 bases and J lost 2 bases. The CDR3 nucleotides read TGTGCCAGCAGCCCCGGGACAGGGGGTGCTGGAAACACCATATATTTT. Translation gives CASSPGTGGAGNTIYF.

The chain carries TRBV7-9 and TRBJ2-3, with a tentative D call TRBD2 (6 bases). The CDR3 is 17 amino acids. The germline V and J ends were trimmed by 5 bases and 0 bases, with 18 bases remaining between them. CDR1 and CDR2 from the germline V gene are SEHNR and FQNEAQ (reference sequence). CDR3: CASSTYGTYPSTDTQYF. As DNA, the CDR3 is TGTGCCAGCAGCACGTATGGGACTTACCCTAGCACAGATACGCAGTATTTT.

The rearrangement uses TRBV6-2 or TRBV6-3 and TRBJ2-5; perhaps TRBD2 as D (6 bases). CDR3 length: 15 amino acids. Trimming took 2 bases from V and 0 from J, leaving 10 bases between them. The V gene's germline CDR1 is MNHEY and CDR2 SVGEGT. DNA of the CDR3: TGTGCCAGCAGTTACGGGACTCTGTACCAAGAGACCCAGTACTTC. Protein product: CASSYGTLYQETQYF.

In DNA form, the CDR3 reads TGTGCCAGCAGCTCTAGCGGGAGAAACGGGGAGCTGTTTTTT. Translating gives CASSSSGRNGELFF. The chain links TRBV7-2 to TRBJ2-2, with 10 bases that match TRBD2. Germline CDR1 reads SGHTA; CDR2 reads FQGNSA. This CDR3 region has 14 residues. The ends lost 4 bases at V and 7 bases at J; junction bases unmatched: 3.

This chain joins TRBV7-8 and TRBJ1-6; the D gene is possibly TRBD1 (6 bases). The CDR3 totals 16 residues. V lost 5 bases to trimming and J lost 2 bases, with 13 bases between them. From germline, CDR1 is SGHVS and CDR2 FQNEAQ. The chain's CDR3 is CASSPGDLTYNSPLHF. CDR3 nucleotide sequence: TGTGCCAGCAGCCCAGGGGATCTCACCTATAATTCACCCCTCCACTTT.

CDR3 residues: CASSGTTGGTEAFF. The CDR3 region has the DNA TGTGCCAGCAGTGGGACGACAGGGGGGACTGAAGCTTTCTTT. This chain links TRBV2 with TRBJ1-1; 9 bases fit TRBD1. V dropped 4 bases and J dropped 5; count of bases not matched to a gene: 5. The CDR3 has 14 residues. Germline V gene data show CDR1 as SNHLY and CDR2 as FYNNEI.

This chain's CDR3 is CASSSTGIEADTQYF. The CDR3 coding sequence is TGTGCCAGTAGTTCGACAGGGATCGAAGCAGATACGCAGTATTTT. The V gene is TRBV19, the J gene TRBJ2-3; 7 bases fit TRBD1. From germline, CDR1 is LNHDA and CDR2 SQIVND (reference sequence). The CDR3 runs 15 residues. J was trimmed by 4 bases and V by 5 bases; bases with no gene match: 9.

This chain uses TRBV18 with TRBJ1-1, with D possibly TRBD1 on 6 matching bases. The length of the CDR3 is 15 residues. CDR1 is KGHSH, CDR2 LQKENI, per germline. The V end lost 3 bases, the J end lost 3 bases, and 14 bases lay between the germline ends. For the CDR3, the DNA is TGTGCCAGCTCACCCTACAGGGAGGGGTACACTGAAGCTTTCTTT. It yields the protein CASSPYREGYTEAFF.